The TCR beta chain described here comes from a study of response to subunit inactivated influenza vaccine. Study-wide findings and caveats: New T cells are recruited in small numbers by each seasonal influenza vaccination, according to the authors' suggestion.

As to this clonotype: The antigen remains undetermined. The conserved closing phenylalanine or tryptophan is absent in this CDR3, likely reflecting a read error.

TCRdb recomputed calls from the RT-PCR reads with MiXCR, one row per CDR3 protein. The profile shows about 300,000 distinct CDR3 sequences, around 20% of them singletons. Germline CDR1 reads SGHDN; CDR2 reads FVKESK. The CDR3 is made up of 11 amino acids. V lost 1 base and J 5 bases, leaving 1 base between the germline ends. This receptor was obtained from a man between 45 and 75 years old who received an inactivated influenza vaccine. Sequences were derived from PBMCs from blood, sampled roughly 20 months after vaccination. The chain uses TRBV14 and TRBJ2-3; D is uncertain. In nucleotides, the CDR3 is TGTGCCAGCAGCCAAGTAGATACGCAGTATCTT. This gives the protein CASSQVDTQYL.